Below are 12 T cell receptor beta chains sequenced from a single sample in a study of CD8 T cells in ankylosing spondylitis. One entry per CDR3 protein results from TCRdb running MiXCR on the 5' RACE reads. The table includes fewer than 550,000 distinct CDR3 sequences, under 5.5% detected once. No antigen has been identified for these receptors. Study conclusions and caveats: What seemed typical of ankylosing spondylitis blood was a TCR beta motif built from about 8 highly homologous variants.

Sequencing input: blood, either unsorted or a sorted T cell fraction (not recorded which). The receptors shown here come from a male donor with ankylosing spondylitis.

This clonotype was detected many times. This chain uses TRBV7-9 with TRBJ2-7; D is ambiguous. Trimming shortened V by 5 bases and J by 4 bases, and 9 bases separated the two germline ends. CDR3 size: 12 residues. Per germline, CDR1 SEHNR and CDR2 FQNEAQ (reference sequence). CDR3 residues: CASSKAPYEQYF. CDR3 bases: TGTGCCAGCAGCAAAGCCCCTTACGAGCAGTACTTC.

The chain joins TRBV7-2 to TRBJ2-2; D not resolved. The CDR3 contains 13 residues. Trimming pared 6 bases from V and 0 bases from J, leaving 5 bases between. In germline, CDR1 is SGHTA, CDR2 FQGNSA. The CDR3: CASRQANTGELFF. The CDR3 DNA reads TGTGCCAGCAGGCAGGCGAACACCGGGGAGCTGTTTTTT.

This clonotype came up many times. This chain uses TRBV10-3 with TRBJ2-7, with D possibly being TRBD2 (5 bases). CDR1 ENHRY and CDR2 SYGVKD come from the germline V gene. The ends were cut back, 3 bases at V and 3 bases at J, with 9 bases in the middle. The length of the CDR3 is 13 residues. The CDR3 here is CAISEPGFYEQYF. CDR3 bases: TGTGCCATCAGTGAACCGGGGTTCTACGAGCAGTACTTC.

There are many counts of this clonotype. The genes are TRBV29-1 and TRBJ2-5; 7 positions match TRBD2. The CDR3 extends over 15 amino acids. Germline-derived CDR1 and CDR2 are SQVTM and ANQGSEA. V lost 0 bases to trimming and J lost 5 bases; unmatched junction nucleotides: 9. CDR3 amino acids: CSVEDRVGGRETQYF. For the CDR3, the DNA is TGCAGCGTTGAAGATCGGGTCGGGGGGAGGGAGACCCAGTACTTC. Variable domain in full (rest from reference TRBV29-1 and TRBJ2-5): SAVISQKPSRDICQRGTSLTIQCQVDSQVTMMFWYRQQPGQSLTLIATANQGSEATYESGFVIDKFPISRPNLTFSTLTVSNMSPEDSSIYLCSVEDRVGGRETQYFGPGTRLLVL.

This clonotype was recorded many times. The chain recombines TRBV29-1 with TRBJ2-4; 8 nucleotides match TRBD2. The germline gives CDR1 SQVTM, CDR2 ANQGSEA. With V trimmed by 4 bases and J by 7 bases, 3 bases remained unmatched. The CDR3 is 12 residues long. The CDR3 DNA is TGCAGCGTTGGGGGACTAGATAACATTCAGTACTTC. Translation: CSVGGLDNIQYF.

This clonotype has a count of ten or more. The chain combines TRBV29-1 with TRBJ2-1, with D hard to call. V lost 1 base to trimming and J lost 6 bases, with 7 bases between them. The CDR3 is 12 residues long. The germline CDR1 and CDR2 sequences are SQVTM and ANQGSEA. CDR3 coding DNA: TGCAGCGTTGAAGCAGGAGCCAATGAGCAGTTCTTC. It codes for CSVEAGANEQFF.

Many counts were recorded for this clonotype. The J gene is TRBJ2-2, the V gene TRBV7-9, with unresolved D. Trimming removed 3 bases at V and 9 bases at J, with 8 bases between. CDR1 is SEHNR, CDR2 FQNEAQ, per germline (reference sequence). The CDR3 is 12 residues long. The CDR3 region is CASSFHGRELFF. CDR3 coding DNA: TGTGCCAGCAGCTTTCATGGACGGGAGCTGTTTTTT.

A remark on this clonotype: A read error may be the cause here, since a much bigger clone is one base away. The V call is TRBV20-1, the J call TRBJ1-6; D is ambiguous. This CDR3 has 12 amino acids. Germline V gene lookup returns CDR1 DFQATT and CDR2 SNEGSKA (reference sequence). V lost 1 base and J lost 13, with 11 bases in between. The CDR3 reads CSARGGVYPLHF. The DNA of the CDR3 is TGCAGTGCTAGAGGTGGAGTTTATCCCCTCCACTTT.

This clonotype was observed many times. This chain uses TRBV4-2 with TRBJ1-4; D ambiguous. CDR1 is LGHNA, CDR2 YNFKEQ, per germline. Between the trimmed V and J ends, which lost 0 bases and 8 bases, there was a span of 16 bases. The length of the CDR3 is 16 residues. DNA of the CDR3: TGTGCCAGCAGCCAAGACGCGGGAAACTTAGCGGAAAAACTGTTTTTT. It translates to CASSQDAGNLAEKLFF.

This clonotype has a count of ten or more. The rearrangement uses TRBV4-2 and TRBJ2-7; possibly TRBD2 for D (6 bases). Germline V gene lookup returns CDR1 LGHNA and CDR2 YNFKEQ. V was cut by 3 bases and J by 3 bases, with 15 bases left in between. The CDR3 totals 15 residues. The DNA of the CDR3 is TGTGCCAGCAGCCAGAAAGCGGGCTCCCGCTACGAGCAGTACTTC. Protein sequence: CASSQKAGSRYEQYF.

This clonotype was observed at least ten times. This chain uses TRBV20-1 with TRBJ1-1; TRBD1 matches at 8 bases. Trimming removed 3 bases from V and 6 bases from J; junction bases left unmatched: 3. The CDR3 has 12 amino acids. The germline gives CDR1 DFQATT, CDR2 SNEGSKA (reference sequence). The DNA of the CDR3 is TGCAGTGCTAGCAGGGGGCTTTCTGAAGCTTTCTTT. It encodes CSASRGLSEAFF.

This clonotype was counted many times. The chain carries TRBV7-2 and TRBJ1-3, with D perhaps TRBD1 (5 bases). Germline CDR1 reads SGHTA; CDR2 reads FQGNSA. V lost 4 bases and J 1 base, leaving 8 bases between the germline ends. The CDR3 is made up of 14 amino acids. Written as DNA, the CDR3 is TGTGCCAGCAGCTGGGGCGCGTCTGGAAACACCATATATTTT. Translating gives CASSWGASGNTIYF.